This TCR beta chain was observed in a study of yellow fever vaccine responses in identical twins. Germline V gives CDR1 DFQATT, CDR2 SNEGSKA (reference sequence). Losses at the gene ends were 0 bases for V and 9 bases for J; bases not matched to a gene: 14. The CDR3 extends over 16 amino acids. MiXCR was run by TCRdb on the RT-PCR reads, yielding one entry per CDR3 protein. Here the sample spans about 6,900 distinct CDR3 sequences, over 80% being singletons. Whole-study findings and limits: Vaccine T cell responses of twins reportedly seemed partly convergent and partly personalized.

As concerns this clonotype: Its antigen remains unknown.

The clonotype originates from a woman aged 18 to 35 who received the yellow fever vaccine. This sequence joins TRBV20-1 and TRBJ2-1, with 7 bases fitting TRBD2. Sequences were derived from T cells from blood (PBMCs), unsorted or a sorted subset (not recorded which), sampled before or after yellow fever vaccination (not recorded which). DNA of the CDR3: TGCAGTGCTAGAGAACCGAACCTTCGGGACTACCCTGAGCAGTTCTTC. This gives the protein CSAREPNLRDYPEQFF.